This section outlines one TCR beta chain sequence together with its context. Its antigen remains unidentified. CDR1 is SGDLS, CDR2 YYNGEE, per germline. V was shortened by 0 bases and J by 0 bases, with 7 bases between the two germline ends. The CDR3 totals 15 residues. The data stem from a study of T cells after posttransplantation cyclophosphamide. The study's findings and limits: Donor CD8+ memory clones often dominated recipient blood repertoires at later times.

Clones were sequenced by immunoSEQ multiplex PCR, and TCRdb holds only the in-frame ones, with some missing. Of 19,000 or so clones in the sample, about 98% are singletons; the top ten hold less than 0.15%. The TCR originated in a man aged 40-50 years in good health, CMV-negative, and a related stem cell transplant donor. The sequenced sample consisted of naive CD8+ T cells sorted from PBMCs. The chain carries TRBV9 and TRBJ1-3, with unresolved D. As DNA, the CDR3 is TGTGCCAGCAGCGTAGCAGGCCTCTCTGGAAACACCATATATTTT. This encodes CASSVAGLSGNTIYF.